Given below is one T cell receptor beta chain in context. Antigen unknown. This entry is derived from a study of cytomegalovirus exposure and HLA in healthy donors. For the study at large: Counted in an early data release were tens of millions of unique TCRs from HLA-typed donors. The study, taken as a whole, reports: Highly shared variants forming one cluster were likely a sequencing artifact. TCR association rates varied by HLA locus in a later analysis, with DRB1 highest and HLA-C lowest.

The primer mix had 60 Vbeta and 13 Jbeta primers. Assay used: immunoSEQ multiplex PCR; TCRdb lists only in-frame clones, some missing. This table has 150,000 to 200,000 clones, roughly 88% appearing once. The CDR3 contains 15 residues. Germline V gene sequence: CDR1 SGHVS, CDR2 FQNEAQ. V lost 7 bases to trimming and J lost 1 base; unmatched junction nucleotides: 9. The sequencing input was PBMCs. The gene calls are TRBV7-8 and TRBJ1-2, with 7 bases aligning to TRBD1. The source is a woman between 18 and 29 years old in good health and CMV-seronegative. The CDR3 bases are TGTGCCAGCACTTTTCGACAGGGTCTTAACTATGGCTACACCTTC. Translated: CASTFRQGLNYGYTF.